Sequencing of this T cell receptor beta chain was carried out in a study of cytomegalovirus exposure and HLA in healthy donors. This clone occurred a few times. The CDR3 sequence is 14 residues long. Trimming cost V 4 bases and J 4 bases, with 13 bases left between them. Germline values: CDR1 ENHRY, CDR2 SYGVKD. 60 Vbeta and 13 Jbeta primers were used in PCR. Some clones are missing from TCRdb's copy, which holds only in-frame ones; the method was immunoSEQ multiplex PCR. In the table there are around 150,000 clones, about 64% of which are singletons. This TCR came from a woman aged 55-70 years in good health and CMV-seropositive. The chain combines TRBV10-3 with TRBJ2-5, with D unclear. Sequenced sample: PBMCs. CDR3 sequence (DNA): TGTGCCATCAGTGGAAACGAACAAAGAGAGACCCAGTACTTC. Residues: CAISGNEQRETQYF.